Each of the 28 T cell receptor beta chains below was sequenced from the same sample in a study of blood T cell repertoires in COVID-19. Sequenced by immunoSEQ multiplex PCR; TCRdb stores in-frame clones only, minus some. The repertoire holds 210,000 or so clones, approximately 88% seen once, with roughly 3.7% in the top ten. The sequenced material came from PBMCs or T cells enriched from blood (not recorded which). Receptors originate from a woman aged 25 to 39 who had been exposed to COVID-19.

The chain recombines TRBV19 with TRBJ1-5; 10 bases are a match to TRBD1. With V trimmed by 4 bases and J by 2 bases, 11 bases remained unmatched. The CDR3 consists of 18 residues. CDR1 LNHDA and CDR2 SQIVND come from the germline V gene (reference sequence). The CDR3: CASSTSTGQGRGNQPQHF. CDR3 sequence (DNA): TGTGCCAGTAGTACGTCCACGGGACAGGGGCGGGGCAATCAGCCCCAGCATTTT.

The J gene is TRBJ1-1, the V gene TRBV10-3, with TRBD1 as a possible D gene (6 bases). The CDR3 consists of 16 residues. Germline CDR1 and CDR2: ENHRY and SYGVKD. With 3 bases removed from V and 0 bases from J, the gap between germline ends came to 14 bases. CDR3 loop: CAISEKQGPLNTEAFF. Here the CDR3 DNA reads TGTGCCATCAGTGAAAAGCAGGGGCCCTTGAACACTGAAGCTTTCTTT.

This rearrangement joins TRBV29-1 to TRBJ1-3, with D possibly being TRBD1 (6 bases). There are 16 residues in the CDR3. Trimming took 0 bases from V and 0 from J, leaving 12 bases between them. CDR1 is SQVTM and CDR2 is ANQGSEA in the germline V gene. CDR3 DNA sequence: TGCAGCGTTGAAGATCGGGGGGGCAACTCTGGAAACACCATATATTTT. Amino acids: CSVEDRGGNSGNTIYF. Together with reference TRBV29-1 and TRBJ1-3, the CDR3 gives the full variable domain: SAVISQKPSRDICQRGTSLTIQCQVDSQVTMMFWYRQQPGQSLTLIATANQGSEATYESGFVIDKFPISRPNLTFSTLTVSNMSPEDSSIYLCSVEDRGGNSGNTIYFGEGSWLTVV.

This chain uses TRBV2 with TRBJ2-7, with 7 positions matching TRBD2. The V segment lost 3 bases and the J segment 5 bases; nucleotides outside the gene matches: 10. This CDR3 has 15 residues. Germline CDR1 SNHLY, CDR2 FYNNEI. In DNA form, the CDR3 reads TGTGCCAGCAGTGACGGGGGGAGGGCTTTCGACGAGCAGTACTTC. It specifies CASSDGGRAFDEQYF.

The chain links TRBV4-2 to TRBJ2-7; 9 bases fit TRBD2. CDR1 and CDR2 (germline): LGHNA, YNFKEQ. CDR3 length: 19 residues. V lost 1 base and J lost 2; bases outside the gene matches: 15. The CDR3 DNA is TGTGCCAGCAGCCAAGTAGTCCCTCGACTAGCGGAGGTTCCCTACGAGCAGTACTTC. It is translated as CASSQVVPRLAEVPYEQYF.

The rearrangement links TRBV6-5 to TRBJ2-2; a possible D gene is TRBD1 (6 bases). The CDR3 consists of 15 residues. CDR1 MNHEY and CDR2 SVGAGI come from the germline V gene. The ends were cut back, 6 bases at V and 0 bases at J, with 11 bases in the middle. CDR3 region: CASRQDSSNTGELFF. CDR3 bases: TGTGCCAGCAGGCAGGACAGCTCGAACACCGGGGAGCTGTTTTTT.

The chain uses TRBV19 and TRBJ2-7; the D gene is possibly TRBD1 (6 bases). Per germline, CDR1 LNHDA and CDR2 SQIVND (reference sequence). V lost 7 bases, J lost 2 bases, and 15 bases lay in between. This CDR3 has 14 amino acids. CDR3 in amino acids: CASKGGHGPYEQYF. The CDR3 coding sequence is TGTGCCAGTAAAGGGGGACACGGGCCCTACGAGCAGTACTTC.

The V gene is TRBV30, the J gene TRBJ2-1; TRBD2 matches at 7 bases. Germline loops: CDR1 GTSNPN, CDR2 SVGIG (reference sequence). This CDR3 is 16 amino acids long. Unmatched junction bases numbered 12, after V lost 3 bases and J lost 4 bases. CDR3 nucleotide sequence: TGTGCCTGGAGCATAAAGCGGGGTGGGGCTTACAATGAGCAGTTCTTC. Protein: CAWSIKRGGAYNEQFF.

CDR3 sequence reads: CASSLASQGGDDGYTF. CDR3 coding DNA: TGTGCCAGCAGCTTAGCTTCACAGGGGGGAGACGATGGCTACACCTTC. The chain carries TRBV11-2 and TRBJ1-2; 8 nucleotides agree with TRBD1. With V trimmed by 1 base and J by 6 bases, 10 bases remained unmatched. CDR3 size: 16 residues. Germline V lookup: CDR1 SGHAT, CDR2 FQNNGV.

This clone was recorded only once. The gene calls are TRBV19 and TRBJ2-2; TRBD2 matches at 9 bases. This CDR3 is 14 amino acids long. The germline V gene has CDR1 LNHDA and CDR2 SQIVND (reference sequence). The V segment lost 7 bases and the J segment 4 bases; nucleotides outside the gene matches: 4. The CDR3 nucleotides read TGTGCCAGTAAGCGGGGGGAGAGCACCGGGGAGCTGTTTTTT. Protein sequence: CASKRGESTGELFF.

This sequence joins TRBV27 and TRBJ2-3; 10 positions agree with TRBD2. This CDR3 is built from 17 residues. Germline loops: CDR1 MNHEY, CDR2 SMNVEV (reference sequence). V was clipped by 1 base and J by 4 bases; unmatched bases: 8. DNA for the CDR3: TGTGCCAGCAGTTTATTTGGGCTAGCGGGAGTTGCAGATACGCAGTATTTT. Protein: CASSLFGLAGVADTQYF.

The chain uses TRBV5-1 and TRBJ2-7; TRBD1 matches at 10 bases. There are 15 residues in the CDR3. The V and J ends lost 0 bases and 5 bases, in that order; junction bases with no gene match: 5. The germline gives CDR1 SGHRS, CDR2 YFSETQ. This CDR3 is CASSLVGTGDNEQYF. The CDR3 coding sequence is TGCGCCAGCAGCTTGGTAGGGACAGGGGACAACGAGCAGTACTTC.

The chain recombines TRBV5-1 with TRBJ2-7; 7 bases align to TRBD2. This CDR3 comprises 17 residues. CDR1 and CDR2 from the germline V gene are SGHRS and YFSETQ. After removal of 0 bases from V and 4 bases from J, the junction contained 13 bases not matched to a gene. The CDR3 DNA sequence: TGCGCCAGCAGCTTGGGAGCCTGGGAGGGTTCGGGGTACGAGCAGTACTTC. This gives the protein CASSLGAWEGSGYEQYF. The variable domain in full, with the rest retrieved from reference TRBV5-1 and TRBJ2-7, is KAGVTQTPRYLIKTRGQQVTLSCSPISGHRSVSWYQQTPGQGLQFLFEYFSETQRNKGNFPGRFSGRQFSNSRSEMNVSTLELGDSALYLCASSLGAWEGSGYEQYFGPGTRLTVT.

The chain couples TRBV11-1 to TRBJ2-7; 8 bases align to TRBD1. The CDR3 totals 14 residues. J lost 7 bases, V lost 4 bases, and 9 bases had no gene match. Germline V gene lookup returns CDR1 SGHAT and CDR2 FQDESV (reference sequence). The CDR3 reads CASSSRQGPREQYF. CDR3 sequence (DNA): TGTGCCAGCAGCTCCCGACAGGGGCCACGGGAGCAGTACTTC. Filled out from reference TRBV11-1 and TRBJ2-7, the complete variable domain reads EAEVAQSPRYKITEKSQAVAFWCDPISGHATLYWYRQILGQGPELLVQFQDESVVDDSQLPKDRFSAERLKGVDSTLKIQPAELGDSAMYLCASSSRQGPREQYFGPGTRLTVT.

This chain connects TRBV15 to TRBJ1-1; D gene ambiguous. This CDR3 has 16 amino acids. Germline V lookup: CDR1 LNHNV, CDR2 YYDKDF (reference sequence). V lost 2 bases and J lost 3, with 16 bases in between. CDR3 in amino acids: CATSRPTHVVDTEAFF. The CDR3, as DNA: TGTGCCACCAGCAGACCAACTCATGTCGTGGACACTGAAGCTTTCTTT.

This chain uses TRBV29-1 with TRBJ1-1, with TRBD1 matching over 7 bases. V lost 6 bases to trimming and J lost 5 bases; unmatched junction nucleotides: 9. CDR3 size: 13 residues. The germline V gene encodes CDR1 SQVTM and CDR2 ANQGSEA. CDR3 sequence (DNA): TGCAGCGTGAACGACAGGGTAGGGACTGAAGCTTTCTTT. This sequence encodes CSVNDRVGTEAFF. The full variable domain, rest sourced from reference TRBV29-1 and TRBJ1-1, is SAVISQKPSRDICQRGTSLTIQCQVDSQVTMMFWYRQQPGQSLTLIATANQGSEATYESGFVIDKFPISRPNLTFSTLTVSNMSPEDSSIYLCSVNDRVGTEAFFGQGTRLTVV.

This clone was counted a few times. The gene calls are TRBV14 and TRBJ2-3, with TRBD2 matching 11 bases. This CDR3 is built from 16 residues. Unmatched junction bases numbered 11, after V lost 4 bases and J lost 8 bases. Looked up from germline, CDR1 is SGHDN and CDR2 is FVKESK. The CDR3 coding sequence is TGTGCCAGCAGCCCGAGACTAGCGGGAAATGGGGGTACGCAGTATTTT. It specifies CASSPRLAGNGGTQYF.

V usage is TRBV10-1 and J usage is TRBJ2-2, with 12 bases aligning to TRBD2. The germline V gene has CDR1 WNHNN and CDR2 SYGVQD (reference sequence). The CDR3 runs 14 residues. The trim removed 3 bases at V and 7 bases at J, leaving 0 bases unmatched. DNA for the CDR3: TGCGCCAGCAGTGAACTAGCGGGAGGCGGGGAGCTGTTTTTT. This sequence encodes CASSELAGGGELFF.

V gene TRBV6-2 or TRBV6-3 combines with J gene TRBJ1-2; 9 bases align to TRBD1. Germline lookup yields CDR1 MNHEY and CDR2 SVGEGT. This CDR3 spans 12 amino acids. V lost 5 bases to trimming and J lost 6 bases; unmatched junction nucleotides: 1. In DNA form, the CDR3 reads TGTGCCAGCAGTACAGGGGGCCATGGCTACACCTTC. Protein product: CASSTGGHGYTF.

The table lists this clone with a few counts. This chain connects TRBV27 to TRBJ1-6, with unresolved D. The germline CDR1 and CDR2 sequences are MNHEY and SMNVEV (reference sequence). The V end was cut by 3 bases, the J end by 7 bases, with 19 bases between. This CDR3 contains 17 residues. CDR3 protein: CASSFSGTAAPNSPLHF. In DNA, the CDR3 is TGTGCCAGCAGTTTTTCGGGTACGGCAGCCCCCAATTCACCCCTCCACTTT.

The genes are TRBV6-5 and TRBJ2-4, with 7 bases matching TRBD1. The V gene's germline CDR1 is MNHEY and CDR2 SVGAGI. The length of the CDR3 is 15 residues. V lost 6 bases, J lost 8 bases, and 13 bases stayed unmatched. Written as DNA, the CDR3 is TGTGCCAGCAGCACGACAGGGTCCTCTGGGGACATTCAGTACTTC. Encoded protein: CASSTTGSSGDIQYF.

The chain has TRBV27 and TRBJ1-2; a weak D match, TRBD1 (6 bases). V was pared by 2 bases and J by 5 bases, with 15 bases between. CDR3 length: 15 residues. Germline V lookup: CDR1 MNHEY, CDR2 SMNVEV (reference sequence). The CDR3: CASSLGQGKTYGYTF. In DNA form, the CDR3 reads TGTGCCAGCAGTTTAGGCCAGGGGAAGACTTATGGCTACACCTTC.

This chain connects TRBV6-4 to TRBJ2-1, with 7 bases identical to TRBD1. The CDR3 covers 15 residues. The trim removed 0 bases at V and 9 bases at J, leaving 8 bases unmatched. Germline V gene sequence: CDR1 MRHNA, CDR2 SNTAGT. CDR3 DNA sequence: TGTGCCAGCAGTGACTCACCCACAGGGGCGGGTGAGCAGTTCTTC. This gives the protein CASSDSPTGAGEQFF.

This sequence joins TRBV6-5 and TRBJ1-2, with 8 bases aligning to TRBD1. CDR3 size: 13 residues. The J segment lost 6 bases and the V segment lost 8 bases, leaving 8 bases of the junction unmatched. CDR1 and CDR2 (germline): MNHEY, SVGAGI. This CDR3 is CASWSGQENGYTF. The CDR3 nucleotides are TGTGCCAGCTGGTCGGGACAGGAAAATGGCTACACCTTC.

This clone was observed once. The V call is TRBV28, the J call TRBJ2-1, with no clear D. Germline V lookup: CDR1 MDHEN, CDR2 SYDVKM. The CDR3 contains 11 residues. Trimming pared 10 bases from V and 3 bases from J, leaving 7 bases between. The CDR3 spells CATLFYNEQFF. In DNA form, the CDR3 reads TGTGCCACTCTATTCTACAATGAGCAGTTCTTC. Complete variable domain (other parts from reference TRBV28 and TRBJ2-1): DVKVTQSSRYLVKRTGEKVFLECVQDMDHENMFWYRQDPGLGLRLIYFSYDVKMKEKGDIPEGYSVSREKKERFSLILESASTNQTSMYLCATLFYNEQFFGPGTRLTVL.

This clone was detected once. The chain joins TRBV18 to TRBJ2-5, with D perhaps TRBD2 (6 bases). Germline values: CDR1 KGHSH, CDR2 LQKENI. The CDR3 covers 12 residues. V was cut by 3 bases and J by 5 bases, with 7 bases left in between. CDR3 residues: CASSPREETQYF. The CDR3 DNA is TGTGCCAGCTCACCTCGGGAGGAGACCCAGTACTTC.

This rearrangement joins TRBV4-1 to TRBJ2-5, with D tentatively TRBD1 (6 bases). Per the germline V gene, CDR1 is MGHRA and CDR2 is YSYEKL. V lost 6 bases to trimming and J lost 2 bases, with 22 bases between them. The CDR3 is made up of 17 amino acids. CDR3 bases: TGCGCCAGCAGTGGTCAGGGGTCCCTAGCCCATCAAGAGACCCAGTACTTC. Protein: CASSGQGSLAHQETQYF.

The rearrangement joins TRBV3-1 (or the pseudogene TRBV3-2) to TRBJ1-1, with no clear D. Trimming took 1 base from V and 0 from J, leaving 15 bases between them. This CDR3 is built from 17 residues. Germline V gives CDR1 LGHDT, CDR2 YNNKEL (reference sequence). CDR3 coding DNA: TGTGCCAGCAGCCAAGGTGGTCAGAGGCGAATGAACACTGAAGCTTTCTTT. This encodes CASSQGGQRRMNTEAFF.